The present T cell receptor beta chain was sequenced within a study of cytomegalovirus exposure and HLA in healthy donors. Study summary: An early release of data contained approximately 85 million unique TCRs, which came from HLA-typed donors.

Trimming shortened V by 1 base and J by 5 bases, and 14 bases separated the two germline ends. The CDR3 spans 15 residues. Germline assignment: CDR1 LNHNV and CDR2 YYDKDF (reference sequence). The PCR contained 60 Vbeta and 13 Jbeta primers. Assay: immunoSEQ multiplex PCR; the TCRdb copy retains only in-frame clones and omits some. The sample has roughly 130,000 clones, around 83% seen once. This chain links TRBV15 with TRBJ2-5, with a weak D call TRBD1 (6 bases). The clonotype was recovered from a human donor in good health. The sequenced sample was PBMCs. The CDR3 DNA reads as TGTGCCACCAGCAGAGTTTTGGGGGCCCTTGAGACCCAGTACTTC. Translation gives CATSRVLGALETQYF.